The clone carrying this T cell receptor (beta chain) was seen only a few times. To make TCR beta libraries, researchers used iRepertoire HTBI primers and Arm-PCR of CDR3 regions. TCRdb processed the multiplex PCR reads anew with MiXCR; each CDR3 protein has one entry. The repertoire holds 350,000 to 500,000 distinct CDR3 sequences, with 16% as singletons. These data are taken from a study of regulatory T cells in long-lasting Graves disease. Sample time point: newly diagnosed GD, antithyroid drugs for less than 3 months. Construction of the TCR library relied on RNA isolated from PBMCs. Patients came through an endocrinology department, and that department was in Xi'an, China. The CDR3 covers 13 residues. Between the trimmed V and J ends, which lost 5 bases and 2 bases, there was a span of 10 bases. These records were also assigned to another study, of T cells in Graves' hyperthyroidism and ophthalmopathy.

V usage is TRBV12-3 or TRBV12-4 and J usage is TRBJ2-7; D is possibly TRBD1 (6 bases). The TCR originated in a woman in her 30s with Graves disease. The starting material was peripheral blood mononuclear cells (PBMCs), obtained at new diagnosis, from a patient treated with antithyroid drugs. CDR3: CASSEGDPYEQYF. DNA for the CDR3: TGTGCCAGCAGTGAGGGGGACCCCTACGAGCAGTACTTC.